This entry concerns a single T cell receptor beta chain. Its antigen is currently unknown. This record comes from a study of blood T cells in healthy people across ages. Findings and limits, study-wide: No one knew whether donors had CMV, which possibly confounded expanded clonotype changes. Naive T cell percentage showed a strong correlation with TCR beta diversity.

With a J-beta primer mix and a sample-barcoded 5' primer, a second PCR ran about 7 to 12 cycles. TCRdb re-analysed the 5' RACE reads in MiXCR, keeping a single row per CDR3 protein. The profile shows roughly 1,500,000 distinct CDR3 sequences, around two fifths of them singletons. Donors were healthy Caucasian individuals from Russia aged roughly 6 to 95. A minimum of 6.5 million PBMCs was isolated per sample. This CDR3 region has 15 residues. Germline CDR1 and CDR2: SGHRS and YFSETQ. With V trimmed by 3 bases and J by 8 bases, 8 bases remained unmatched. The rearrangement uses TRBV5-1 and TRBJ1-6; 7 bases are shared with TRBD1. The clonotype originates from a woman aged 18 to 35 in good health. Source material: blood. The DNA of the CDR3 is TGCGCCAGCAGCTCCAGACAGGGTGTCGATTCACCCCTCCACTTT. Amino acids: CASSSRQGVDSPLHF.